What follows are 19 T cell receptor beta chains derived from one specimen sequenced in a study of T cell repertoires in cytomegalovirus infection. TCRdb fed the reads into MiXCR, producing one record per CDR3 protein. The sample holds about 450,000 distinct CDR3 sequences; roughly a third are singletons and the top ten take 12% to 15%. The sample comprised PBMCs. These receptor sequences come from a human donor in good health (CMV status not recorded). Some clones in this sample may be carry-over from other donors' samples.

The sample holds a few counts of this clonotype. The chain recombines TRBV28 with TRBJ2-1; 11 bases match TRBD2. The CDR3 length is 15 residues. Germline CDR1 and CDR2: MDHEN and SYDVKM. V shed 7 bases, J shed 4 bases, and the junction held 6 bases outside the gene matches. The CDR3 DNA reads TGTGCCAGCATGACGACTAGCGGGGCTTACAATGAGCAGTTCTTC. Protein product: CASMTTSGAYNEQFF.

This clonotype was detected ten times or more. The chain uses TRBV7-2 and TRBJ2-2; 8 bases are a match to TRBD2. CDR1 SGHTA and CDR2 FQGNSA come from the germline V gene. The CDR3 length is 16 residues. Trimming at V came to 3 bases and at J to 4 bases, leaving 7 bases not matched to a gene. This chain's CDR3 is CASSFSLAVFTGELFF. The CDR3 DNA sequence: TGTGCCAGCAGCTTTTCACTAGCGGTGTTCACCGGGGAGCTGTTTTTT.

This clonotype has just a few counts. The gene calls are TRBV4-1 and TRBJ1-2; a possible D gene is TRBD1 (5 bases). Trimming took off 6 bases at V and 0 bases at J, with 20 bases between the two ends. Germline CDR1 reads MGHRA; CDR2 reads YSYEKL. The CDR3 is 17 residues long. The CDR3 spells CASSHPPGPLANYGYTF. The CDR3 DNA is TGCGCCAGCAGTCACCCCCCAGGGCCTCTAGCTAACTATGGCTACACCTTC.

V usage is TRBV19 and J usage is TRBJ2-1, with D unclear. CDR3 length: 13 amino acids. CDR1 and CDR2 (germline): LNHDA, SQIVND (reference sequence). V dropped 10 bases and J dropped 10 bases, with 20 bases sitting between them. The CDR3 here is CAISGLTLGEQFF. CDR3 sequence (DNA): TGTGCCATCTCCGGGCTTACTTTGGGCGAGCAGTTCTTC.

The chain links TRBV7-9 to TRBJ2-6, with D hard to call. The V gene's germline CDR1 is SEHNR and CDR2 FQNEAQ (reference sequence). The CDR3 length is 16 residues. The germline V and J ends were trimmed by 2 bases and 4 bases, with 12 bases remaining between them. The CDR3: CASSLSVNPGANVLTF. CDR3 DNA: TGTGCCAGCAGCTTAAGTGTTAACCCGGGGGCCAACGTCCTGACTTTC.

J is TRBJ2-1 and V is TRBV4-2, with 10 bases aligning to TRBD1. Germline V gene lookup returns CDR1 LGHNA and CDR2 YNFKEQ. V was clipped by 11 bases and J by 3 bases; unmatched bases: 7. The CDR3 sequence is 14 residues long. CDR3 sequence (DNA): TGTGCCTCAAGCCGGGACAGGGGCTACAATGAGCAGTTCTTC. This encodes CASSRDRGYNEQFF.

The V gene is TRBV29-1, the J gene TRBJ1-1, with 9 bases identical to TRBD1. With 4 bases clipped from V and 1 base from J, the junction kept 1 base outside the gene matches. The CDR3 is made up of 13 amino acids. Germline V gene lookup returns CDR1 SQVTM and CDR2 ANQGSEA. The chain's CDR3 is CSVGQGGNTEAFF. DNA for the CDR3: TGCAGCGTTGGACAGGGGGGGAACACTGAAGCTTTCTTT.

This clonotype appeared many times. The chain is built from TRBV13 and TRBJ2-3; D is undetermined. The V end was cut by 3 bases, the J end by 4 bases, with 14 bases between. CDR3 length: 15 residues. Germline V gives CDR1 PRHDT, CDR2 FYEKMQ (reference sequence). The CDR3 coding sequence is TGTGCCAGCAGCTTCCAGGTGGGGTGGGCAGATACGCAGTATTTT. It is translated as CASSFQVGWADTQYF. The complete variable domain, with remaining parts taken from reference TRBV13 and TRBJ2-3, reads AAGVIQSPRHLIKEKRETATLKCYPIPRHDTVYWYQQGPGQDPQFLISFYEKMQSDKGSIPDRFSAQQFSDYHSELNMSSLELGDSALYFCASSFQVGWADTQYFGPGTRLTVL.

The J gene is TRBJ1-1, the V gene TRBV12-5, with D unclear. The ends were cut back, 5 bases at V and 3 bases at J, with 10 bases in the middle. Germline V gene lookup returns CDR1 LGHNT and CDR2 FRNRAP. This CDR3 contains 13 residues. This CDR3 reads CASGLYGHTEAFF. DNA for the CDR3: TGTGCTAGTGGTCTTTACGGGCACACTGAAGCTTTCTTT.

In this sample, this clonotype turned up a few times. The rearrangement joins TRBV6-5 to TRBJ1-6; perhaps TRBD1 as D (5 bases). There are 17 residues in the CDR3. CDR1 is MNHEY and CDR2 is SVGAGI in the germline V gene. Trimming took 4 bases from V and 1 from J, leaving 14 bases between them. CDR3 protein: CASSSPGTGSYNSPLHF. CDR3 bases: TGTGCCAGCAGTTCGCCAGGGACCGGGTCCTATAATTCACCCCTCCACTTT.

This clonotype was counted between two and nine times. The chain employs TRBV28 and TRBJ1-5; no firm D call. Germline V gene data show CDR1 as MDHEN and CDR2 as SYDVKM. The CDR3 length is 17 residues. With 6 bases removed from V and 4 bases from J, the gap between germline ends came to 22 bases. DNA of the CDR3: TGTGCCAGCAGGCCGATTGAGGGAATGTCCAATAATCAGCCCCAGCATTTT. Translated: CASRPIEGMSNNQPQHF.

This clonotype has a handful of counts. The chain has TRBV6-1 and TRBJ1-6; 7 bases are a match to TRBD1. The V gene end was trimmed by 10 bases and the J gene end by 8 bases; junction bases not matched to a gene: 2. The CDR3 spans 11 residues. Germline V CDR1 and CDR2: MNHNS, SASEGT. CDR3 in DNA: TGTGCCACCACAGGGGATTCACCCCTCCACTTT. It is translated as CATTGDSPLHF.

In this sample, this clonotype turned up a few times. V is TRBV12-3 or TRBV12-4 and J is TRBJ1-3, with D maybe TRBD1 (6 bases). There are 14 residues in the CDR3. Trimming left V 0 bases short and J 4 bases short, with 7 bases between. For the CDR3, the DNA is TGTGCCAGCAGTTTAGCCGACAGGGGAAACACCATATATTTT. Translating it yields CASSLADRGNTIYF.

The sample holds many counts of this clonotype. This chain links TRBV11-2 with TRBJ2-7; D may be TRBD1 (5 bases). V shed 8 bases and J shed 2 bases, with 10 bases lying between them. CDR1 SGHAT and CDR2 FQNNGV come from the germline V gene. The CDR3 runs to 12 residues. The CDR3 reads CASSDTTYEQYF. CDR3 nucleotide sequence: TGTGCCAGCTCGGACACCACCTACGAGCAGTACTTC.

A remark on this clonotype: The junction departs from germline at one end; a sequencing error may be responsible. The chain recombines TRBV4-1 with TRBJ1-5; 9 bases line up with TRBD1. This CDR3 spans 15 amino acids. The germline V gene encodes CDR1 MGHRA and CDR2 YSYEKL. The CDR3 DNA follows: TGTGCCAGCAGCCAGGGGGACAGGGAGAGTCAGCCCCAGCATTTT. Translation: CASSQGDRESQPQHF.

V usage is TRBV6-2 or TRBV6-3 and J usage is TRBJ2-2; the match to TRBD1 covers 9 bases. This CDR3 is 15 amino acids long. After removal of 6 bases from V and 5 bases from J, the junction contained 7 bases not matched to a gene. Germline values: CDR1 MNHEY, CDR2 SVGEGT. The CDR3 region is CASRRTGVGTGELFF. The CDR3 DNA sequence: TGTGCCAGCAGAAGGACAGGGGTCGGGACCGGGGAGCTGTTTTTT.

This clonotype came up many times. The chain couples TRBV7-9 to TRBJ2-7; D is perhaps TRBD1 (5 bases). The V end was cut by 5 bases, the J end by 4 bases, with 9 bases between. CDR1 is SEHNR, CDR2 FQNEAQ, per germline (reference sequence). There are 12 residues in the CDR3. CDR3 sequence reads: CASSPDRYEQYF. Here the CDR3 DNA reads TGTGCCAGCAGCCCCGACAGATACGAGCAGTACTTC.

The chain recombines TRBV7-9 with TRBJ2-7; possibly TRBD1 for D (6 bases). Germline V gene lookup returns CDR1 SEHNR and CDR2 FQNEAQ (reference sequence). CDR3 length: 14 amino acids. Trimming pared 5 bases from V and 2 bases from J, leaving 13 bases between. The CDR3 spells CASSPQSGAYEQYF. The CDR3 DNA is TGTGCCAGCAGCCCCCAATCAGGGGCCTACGAGCAGTACTTC.

As regards this clonotype: One junction end does not reproduce the germline sequence, and a read error may be involved. V and J are TRBV6-1 and TRBJ2-2; maybe TRBD1 (6 bases). The CDR3 is 15 residues long. The V gene's germline CDR1 is MNHNS and CDR2 SASEGT. The CDR3 nucleotides read TGTGCCATCAGTCCAAAGGGGGCGAACACCGGGGAGCTGTTTTTT. Protein sequence: CAISPKGANTGELFF.